These 18 T cell receptor beta chains were all obtained from the same sample, sequenced in a study of shared clonotypes between healthy human individuals. Only CD45RO-negative cells positively selected for CCR7 counted as naive CD8 cells, so terminally differentiated effector memory CD45RA+ cells were excluded. Using immunoSEQ multiplex PCR, the repertoire was profiled, and TCRdb retains in-frame clones only, with some absent. The sample has around 560,000 clones, roughly 95% seen once. Input material: naive CD8+ T cells sorted from blood. The receptors here all came from a young woman in good health.

The CDR3 region has the DNA TGTGCCAGCAGTTTACGGGGGTTTAGGGATGGCTACACCTTC. Protein sequence: CASSLRGFRDGYTF. The rearrangement joins TRBV28 to TRBJ1-2; possibly TRBD1 for D (5 bases). Per the germline V gene, CDR1 is MDHEN and CDR2 is SYDVKM. Trimming shortened V by 2 bases and J by 6 bases, and 13 bases separated the two germline ends. The CDR3 extends over 14 amino acids.

This chain connects TRBV28 to TRBJ1-5; D may be TRBD1 (6 bases). CDR1 and CDR2 (germline): MDHEN, SYDVKM. Trimming shortened V by 5 bases and J by 5 bases, and 13 bases separated the two germline ends. This CDR3 is built from 14 residues. The CDR3: CASSLQQGHQPQHF. CDR3 sequence (DNA): TGTGCCAGCAGTCTACAACAGGGACATCAGCCCCAGCATTTT. Full variable domain (missing parts from reference TRBV28 and TRBJ1-5): DVKVTQSSRYLVKRTGEKVFLECVQDMDHENMFWYRQDPGLGLRLIYFSYDVKMKEKGDIPEGYSVSREKKERFSLILESASTNQTSMYLCASSLQQGHQPQHFGDGTRLSIL.

This sequence joins TRBV27 and TRBJ2-7; D remains ambiguous. Trimming left V 0 bases short and J 0 bases short, with 12 bases between. The germline V gene encodes CDR1 MNHEY and CDR2 SMNVEV (reference sequence). This CDR3 has 16 residues. The CDR3 protein is CASSLSADGSSYEQYF. In DNA form, the CDR3 reads TGTGCCAGCAGTTTATCGGCGGACGGAAGCTCCTACGAGCAGTACTTC.

The J gene is TRBJ2-3, the V gene TRBV13; D may be TRBD2 (5 bases). The CDR3 consists of 17 residues. Trimming removed 5 bases from V and 1 base from J, with 19 bases in between. Germline loops: CDR1 PRHDT, CDR2 FYEKMQ (reference sequence). The CDR3 region is CASSRKTAESGTDTQYF. In DNA, the CDR3 is TGTGCCAGCAGCCGGAAAACAGCGGAATCGGGCACAGATACGCAGTATTTT.

The chain couples TRBV27 to TRBJ2-7; TRBD2 matches 7 bases. Unmatched junction bases numbered 5, after V lost 6 bases and J lost 3 bases. Germline CDR1 and CDR2: MNHEY and SMNVEV (reference sequence). The length of the CDR3 is 13 residues. CDR3 in DNA: TGTGCCAGCAGCCGGGGGGTGTTCTACGAGCAGTACTTC. The encoded protein is CASSRGVFYEQYF.

The rearrangement joins TRBV6-1 to TRBJ1-5, with D perhaps TRBD1 (6 bases). CDR1 is MNHNS and CDR2 is SASEGT in the germline V gene. V shed 2 bases and J shed 2 bases, with 10 bases lying between them. The CDR3 extends over 15 amino acids. The DNA of the CDR3 is TGTGCCAGCAGTGAATTTAAGGGGGGCAATCAGCCCCAGCATTTT. It yields the protein CASSEFKGGNQPQHF.

This clone was seen once. The chain carries TRBV5-6 and TRBJ1-5; the D is unclear. CDR3 length: 19 residues. CDR1 and CDR2 from the germline V gene are SGHDT and YYEEEE. V lost 4 bases and J 0 bases, leaving 23 bases between the germline ends. CDR3 in DNA: TGTGCCAGCAGCCGGGATGAGGACCGAAACCTCTTTAGCAATCAGCCCCAGCATTTT. It encodes CASSRDEDRNLFSNQPQHF.

The chain couples TRBV11-2 to TRBJ1-2; 8 bases line up with TRBD1. The CDR3 totals 17 residues. Germline V gene lookup returns CDR1 SGHAT and CDR2 FQNNGV. V lost 6 bases, J lost 0 bases, and 12 bases stayed unmatched. The CDR3 nucleotides read TGTGCCAGCAGACCACTTTCTCGGGACAGGTCTAACTATGGCTACACCTTC. It encodes CASRPLSRDRSNYGYTF.

V gene TRBV5-4 combines with J gene TRBJ2-5, with D unresolved. The J call could be wrong; TRBJ2-7 is a better fit for the DNA end. The CDR3 is 15 amino acids. From germline, CDR1 is SGHNT and CDR2 YYREEE (reference sequence). This chain's CDR3 is CASGRMEASSYEQYF. Here the CDR3 DNA reads TGTGCCAGCGGCCGGATGGAAGCGAGCTCCTACGAGCAGTACTTC.

This clone was picked up one time. The rearrangement uses TRBV9 and TRBJ2-1; D is unclear. Germline V gene lookup returns CDR1 SGDLS and CDR2 YYNGEE. V shed 0 bases and J shed 6 bases, with 7 bases lying between them. The CDR3 is made up of 13 amino acids. CDR3 sequence reads: CASSVDIGNEQFF. The CDR3 coding sequence is TGTGCCAGCAGCGTAGATATTGGCAATGAGCAGTTCTTC.

The chain combines TRBV5-1 with TRBJ2-5, with 7 bases aligning to TRBD2. The CDR3 covers 13 residues. In germline, CDR1 is SGHRS, CDR2 YFSETQ. The J segment lost 5 bases and the V segment lost 1 base, leaving 2 bases of the junction unmatched. The CDR3 DNA follows: TGCGCCAGCAGCTTGTCCGGGGGGGAGACCCAGTACTTC. The encoded protein is CASSLSGGETQYF.

The chain links TRBV11-2 to TRBJ2-7; D ambiguous. Germline assignment: CDR1 SGHAT and CDR2 FQNNGV. This CDR3 is 13 amino acids long. V shed 2 bases and J shed 7 bases, with 12 bases lying between them. CDR3 region: CASSLWAGREQYF. The CDR3 bases are TGTGCCAGCAGCTTATGGGCTGGTCGGGAGCAGTACTTC.

The rearrangement links TRBV10-3 to TRBJ2-1; tentatively, D is TRBD1 or TRBD2 (6 bases each). CDR1 and CDR2 (germline): ENHRY, SYGVKD. V lost 10 bases to trimming and J lost 3 bases, with 16 bases between them. The CDR3 is 14 amino acids. The CDR3 DNA is TGTGCCACAAGGGAGGTAGGGGGCTACAATGAGCAGTTCTTC. Its protein product is CATREVGGYNEQFF.

The V gene is TRBV13, the J gene TRBJ1-2; 9 positions match TRBD1. The CDR3 contains 17 residues. V was pared by 0 bases and J by 8 bases, with 13 bases of the junction left unmatched. The germline V gene has CDR1 PRHDT and CDR2 FYEKMQ (reference sequence). The CDR3 DNA follows: TGTGCCAGCAGCTTAGGCCGGGGGACAGGGTATCTAGAAGGCTACACCTTC. It codes for CASSLGRGTGYLEGYTF. Based on the CDR3 plus reference TRBV13 and TRBJ1-2, the full variable domain is AAGVIQSPRHLIKEKRETATLKCYPIPRHDTVYWYQQGPGQDPQFLISFYEKMQSDKGSIPDRFSAQQFSDYHSELNMSSLELGDSALYFCASSLGRGTGYLEGYTFGSGTRLTVV.

In DNA, the CDR3 is TGTGCCACCAGGGGGCGAATTAGGGAGACCCAGTACTTC. Translated: CATRGRIRETQYF. This chain connects TRBV28 to TRBJ2-5, with TRBD1 identical over 8 bases. The V gene's germline CDR1 is MDHEN and CDR2 SYDVKM. J was trimmed by 5 bases and V by 10 bases; bases with no gene match: 9. CDR3 length: 13 residues.

This clone came up a few times. The V call is TRBV30, the J call TRBJ1-1; D not resolved. Trimming shortened V by 0 bases and J by 6 bases, and 5 bases separated the two germline ends. The CDR3 covers 11 residues. Germline V gene data show CDR1 as GTSNPN and CDR2 as SVGIG (reference sequence). DNA of the CDR3: TGTGCCTGGAGTGTATGGGCTGAAGCTTTCTTT. Translating gives CAWSVWAEAFF. Full variable domain (remainder filled in from reference TRBV30 and TRBJ1-1): SQTIHQWPATLVQPVGSPLSLECTVEGTSNPNLYWYRQAAGRGLQLLFYSVGIGQISSEVPQNLSASRPQDRQFILSSKKLLLSDSGFYLCAWSVWAEAFFGQGTRLTVV.

The V call is TRBV7-9, the J call TRBJ1-1; possible D gene TRBD1, 6 bases. Per germline, CDR1 SEHNR and CDR2 FQNEAQ (reference sequence). The V end lost 6 bases, the J end lost 5 bases, and 16 bases lay between the germline ends. CDR3 length: 14 residues. The CDR3 is CASRDTGTRTEAFF. For the CDR3, the DNA is TGTGCCAGCAGGGATACAGGGACACGGACTGAAGCTTTCTTT.

The CDR3 region has the DNA TGTGCCAGCAGCCGACTCACAGGGGTGGACACTGAAGCTTTCTTT. Amino acids: CASSRLTGVDTEAFF. The chain uses TRBV4-2 and TRBJ1-1; 7 bases line up with TRBD1. Per germline, CDR1 LGHNA and CDR2 YNFKEQ. The V segment lost 4 bases and the J segment 3 bases; nucleotides outside the gene matches: 8. The length of the CDR3 is 15 residues.